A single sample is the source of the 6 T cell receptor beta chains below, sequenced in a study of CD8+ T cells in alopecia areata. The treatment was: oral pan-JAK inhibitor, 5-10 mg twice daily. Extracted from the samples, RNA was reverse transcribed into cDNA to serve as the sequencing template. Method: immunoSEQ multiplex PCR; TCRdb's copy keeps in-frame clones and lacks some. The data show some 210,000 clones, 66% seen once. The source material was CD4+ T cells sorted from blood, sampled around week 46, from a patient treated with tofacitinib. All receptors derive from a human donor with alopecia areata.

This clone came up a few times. The DNA of the CDR3 is TGTGCCAGCAGTTTACTAGCAAATACGCAGTATTTT. It is translated as CASSLLANTQYF. The chain uses TRBV6-1 and TRBJ2-3; perhaps TRBD2 as D (6 bases). CDR3 size: 12 residues. Trimming took off 5 bases at V and 7 bases at J, with 10 bases between the two ends. Germline V gene data show CDR1 as MNHNS and CDR2 as SASEGT.

CDR3 amino acids: CASSLAREAFF. The CDR3 DNA reads as TGTGCCAGCAGCTTAGCGCGGGAAGCTTTCTTT. J is TRBJ1-1 and V is TRBV7-2, with D unclear. From germline, CDR1 is SGHTA and CDR2 FQGNSA. V dropped 0 bases and J dropped 8 bases, with 4 bases sitting between them. This CDR3 spans 11 amino acids.

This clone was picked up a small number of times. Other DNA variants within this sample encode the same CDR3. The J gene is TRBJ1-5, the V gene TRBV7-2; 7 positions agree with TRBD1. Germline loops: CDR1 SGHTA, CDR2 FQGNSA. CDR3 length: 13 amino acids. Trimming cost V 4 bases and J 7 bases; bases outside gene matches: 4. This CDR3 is CASSYRGDQPQHF. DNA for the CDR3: TGTGCCAGCAGCTACAGGGGTGACCAGCCCCAGCATTTT.

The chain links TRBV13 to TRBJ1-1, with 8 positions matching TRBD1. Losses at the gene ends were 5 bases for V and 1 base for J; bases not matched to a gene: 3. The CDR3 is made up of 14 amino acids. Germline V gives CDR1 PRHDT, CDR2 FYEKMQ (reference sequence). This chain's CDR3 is CASSHGQGNTEAFF. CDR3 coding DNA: TGTGCCAGCAGCCATGGACAGGGGAACACTGAAGCTTTCTTT.

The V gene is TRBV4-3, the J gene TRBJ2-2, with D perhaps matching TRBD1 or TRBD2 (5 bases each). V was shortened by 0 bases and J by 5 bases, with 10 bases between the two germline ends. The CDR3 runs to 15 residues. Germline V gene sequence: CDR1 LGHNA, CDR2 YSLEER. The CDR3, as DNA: TGCGCCAGCAGCCAAGATCAGGGACGGACCGGGGAGCTGTTTTTT. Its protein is CASSQDQGRTGELFF.

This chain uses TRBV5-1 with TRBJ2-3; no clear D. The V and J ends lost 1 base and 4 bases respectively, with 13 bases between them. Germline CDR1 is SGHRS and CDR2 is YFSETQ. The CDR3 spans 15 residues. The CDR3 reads CASSLRSGLPDTQYF. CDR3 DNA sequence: TGCGCCAGCAGCTTGCGGTCCGGTCTACCAGATACGCAGTATTTT.